The 7 T cell receptor beta chains reported below all come from one sample, sequenced in a study of T cell repertoires in cytomegalovirus infection. These receptors lack a known antigen. TCRdb reanalysed the reads using MiXCR and keeps one entry per CDR3 protein. The repertoire has roughly 120,000 distinct CDR3 sequences, roughly a tenth of them found once; the top ten carry about 32%. Sequencing was performed on PBMCs, sequenced either directly or after in vitro stimulation (not recorded which). The receptors shown here come from a human donor in good health (CMV status not recorded). Some clones in this sample may be carry-over from other donors' samples.

This clonotype has just a few counts. V is TRBV7-2 and J is TRBJ2-5; D uncertain. With 5 bases removed from V and 4 bases from J, the gap between germline ends came to 8 bases. This CDR3 is 12 amino acids long. Germline V gene lookup returns CDR1 SGHTA and CDR2 FQGNSA. The CDR3 loop is CASSTTRETQYF. In DNA, the CDR3 is TGTGCCAGCAGCACAACCCGAGAGACCCAGTACTTC.

In its sample, this clonotype was seen many times. V is TRBV4-1 and J is TRBJ1-5; D is possibly TRBD1 (6 bases). The germline V gene encodes CDR1 MGHRA and CDR2 YSYEKL. V was shortened by 1 base and J by 6 bases, with 28 bases between the two germline ends. The CDR3 loop spans 20 amino acids. As DNA, the CDR3 is TGCGCCAGCAGCCAAGCGCGCGGTCGGGGGCGCCCCGGTTTCTCTCAGCCCCAGCATTTT. Amino acid sequence: CASSQARGRGRPGFSQPQHF.

Of note for this clonotype: Since the CDR3 does not end with the conserved phenylalanine or tryptophan, this likely comes from a read error. The chain links TRBV19 to TRBJ1-5; no clear D gene. CDR3 size: 13 residues. V shed 1 base and J shed 2 bases, with 3 bases lying between them. The germline gives CDR1 LNHDA, CDR2 SQIVND (reference sequence). The CDR3 DNA sequence: TGTGCCAGTAGTATAGCGGGCAATCAGCCCCAGCATTTG. Its translation is CASSIAGNQPQHL.

The J gene is TRBJ2-2, the V gene TRBV4-3, with D tentatively TRBD2 (5 bases). The CDR3 runs 15 residues. Trimming removed 1 base at V and 7 bases at J, with 13 bases between. From germline, CDR1 is LGHNA and CDR2 YSLEER. CDR3 sequence: CASSQVTRGGGELFF. The CDR3 DNA follows: TGCGCCAGCAGCCAAGTCACCCGGGGTGGCGGGGAGCTGTTTTTT.

This clonotype was counted a few times. V gene TRBV7-2 combines with J gene TRBJ1-1, with D maybe TRBD1 (6 bases). Per the germline V gene, CDR1 is SGHTA and CDR2 is FQGNSA. CDR3 length: 15 residues. The V gene lost 1 base and the J gene lost 6 bases, with 15 bases spanning the gap. The DNA for the CDR3 is TGTGCCAGCAGCTTAGGCGGCCAGGGGCGGGCTGAAGCTTTCTTT. This encodes CASSLGGQGRAEAFF.

At least ten counts were recorded for this clonotype. The chain combines TRBV19 with TRBJ2-1; 7 bases line up with TRBD1. This CDR3 is 16 amino acids long. Germline V gene data show CDR1 as LNHDA and CDR2 as SQIVND (reference sequence). V lost 7 bases to trimming and J lost 2 bases; unmatched junction nucleotides: 11. Here the CDR3 reads CASTKQGRIPYNEQFF. CDR3 DNA: TGTGCCAGTACAAAACAGGGGAGAATCCCCTACAATGAGCAGTTCTTC.

At least ten counts were recorded for this clonotype. J is TRBJ2-3 and V is TRBV20-1, with 12 bases that match TRBD2. From germline, CDR1 is DFQATT and CDR2 SNEGSKA (reference sequence). V lost 6 bases, J lost 4 bases, and 23 bases stayed unmatched. The CDR3 sequence is 20 residues long. The CDR3 bases are TGCAGTGCGCTCGGCCTGGGGGAGGCTAGCGGGAGGGCCGGGGCAGATACGCAGTATTTT. Its protein product is CSALGLGEASGRAGADTQYF.